This note documents a single TCR beta chain sequence. The entry originates in a study of blood T cell repertoires in COVID-19. Study-level background: The study drew acute and convalescent COVID-19 samples from the United States, Italy and Spain. Sources were T cells, B-cell-depleted T cells, or PBMCs; the material itself was cDNA or gDNA.

The authors' processing: Scientists estimated how many nucleated cells there were by amplifying reference gene primers. The table came from immunoSEQ multiplex PCR; TCRdb's copy has only in-frame clones and leaves some out. The D gene and trimming were derived from the DNA, and the V and J assignments and clone size from that table. The sample yields under 500,000 clones, 85% to 90% seen once. Sequencing used peripheral blood. The receptor was derived from a woman younger than 45 with acute or convalescent COVID-19.

This chain's CDR3 is CASSWGGIQTQYF. The CDR3 nucleotides read TGTGCCAGCAGCTGGGGGGGGATTCAGACCCAGTACTTC. The chain combines TRBV12-3 or TRBV12-4 with TRBJ2-5; 7 bases are a match to TRBD2. The CDR3 is made up of 13 amino acids. Unmatched junction bases numbered 7, after V lost 6 bases and J lost 6 bases.